These T cell receptor beta chains were read from a single sample in a study of cytomegalovirus exposure and HLA in healthy donors. TCRdb's table, derived via immunoSEQ multiplex PCR, lists solely in-frame clones and lacks some. The table has 150,000 to 200,000 clones, 60% to 80% seen once; the top ten hold more than 12%. The sample consisted of PBMCs. The receptors derive from a man aged 50 to 60 in good health and CMV-seropositive. Each CDR3 is given with its conserved first and last residue. The order of the fields is V gene, D gene, J gene, CDR3 protein. D genes are given only for firm matches.

>TRBV30|.|TRBJ1-1
CACFTGFAEAFF
>TRBV6-6|.|TRBJ1-5
CASSYFGQPQHF
>TRBV6-5|.|TRBJ2-3
CASSYRTTDTQYF
>TRBV7-7|.|TRBJ2-1
CASSAGQYNEQFF
>TRBV10-3|.|TRBJ1-1
CATKAMPVGANTEAFF
>TRBV11-1|.|TRBJ2-7
CASRLTDLGEQYF
>TRBV28|.|TRBJ1-1
CASWSTGLNTEAFF
>TRBV7-2|.|TRBJ2-3
CASSLKFKRYADTQYF
>TRBV28|.|TRBJ2-7
CASSSGSGSSYEQYF
>TRBV5-7|.|TRBJ2-2
CASSLGASTGELFF
>TRBV4-2|.|TRBJ2-7
CASSQDGAQTFYEQYF
>TRBV27|.|TRBJ1-4
CASSLTGQPTNEKLFF
>TRBV5-6|.|TRBJ1-3
CASSQYSGNTIYF
>TRBV5-4|.|TRBJ1-4
CASSAGTKGKEKLFF
>TRBV11-2|.|TRBJ2-7
CASSLARTDEQYF
>TRBV6-5|.|TRBJ1-1
CASDDKMNTEAFF
>TRBV2|.|TRBJ1-5
CASSERRWNQPQHF
>TRBV7-8|TRBD2|TRBJ2-5
CASSLGVAGRETQYF
>TRBV15|.|TRBJ1-5
CATSSGGIQPQHF
>TRBV2|.|TRBJ2-7
CASSDGRGREQYF
>TRBV4-1|TRBD1|TRBJ2-1
CASSQDWTGAYNEQFF
>TRBV2|.|TRBJ1-4
CASLKEGATNEKLFF
>TRBV4-3|.|TRBJ2-2
CASSRAAMGGANTGELFF
>TRBV2|.|TRBJ1-2
CASSEAPGDGYTF
>TRBV25-1|TRBD2|TRBJ2-5
CASSAPGLNSAETQYF
>TRBV7-2|.|TRBJ1-4
CASSLSGDNEKLFF
>TRBV6-6|.|TRBJ1-1
CASSYLAGLRNTEAFF
>TRBV6-5|TRBD1|TRBJ1-3
CASRTRTGAGNTIYF
>TRBV18|.|TRBJ1-1
CASSPQQGWSDTEAFF
>TRBV6-5|.|TRBJ1-6
CASSYTSSGTHSPLHF
>TRBV4-1|.|TRBJ1-5
CASSQDLSFRILQSAQHF
>TRBV4-3|.|TRBJ2-6
CASSQDLGGWANVLTF
>TRBV5-8|.|TRBJ1-5
CASSQDYGGNQPQHF
>TRBV2|TRBD1|TRBJ1-2
CASSDGTGTISGGYTF
>TRBV27|.|TRBJ2-3
CASSLGLATDTQYF
>TRBV5-1|TRBD1|TRBJ2-5
CASSPDRGASGETQYF
>TRBV7-2|.|TRBJ2-5
CASSLARVRGQETQYF